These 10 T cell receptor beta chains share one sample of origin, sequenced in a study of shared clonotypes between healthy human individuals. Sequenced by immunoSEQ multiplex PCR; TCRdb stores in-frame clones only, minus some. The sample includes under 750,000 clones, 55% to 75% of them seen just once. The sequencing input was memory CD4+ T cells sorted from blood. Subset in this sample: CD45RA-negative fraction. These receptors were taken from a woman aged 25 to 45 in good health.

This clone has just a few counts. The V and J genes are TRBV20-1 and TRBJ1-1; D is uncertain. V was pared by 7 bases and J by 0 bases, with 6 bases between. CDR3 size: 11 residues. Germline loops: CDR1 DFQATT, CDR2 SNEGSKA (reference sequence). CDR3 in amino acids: CSEILNTEAFF. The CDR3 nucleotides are TGCAGTGAGATCCTGAACACTGAAGCTTTCTTT.

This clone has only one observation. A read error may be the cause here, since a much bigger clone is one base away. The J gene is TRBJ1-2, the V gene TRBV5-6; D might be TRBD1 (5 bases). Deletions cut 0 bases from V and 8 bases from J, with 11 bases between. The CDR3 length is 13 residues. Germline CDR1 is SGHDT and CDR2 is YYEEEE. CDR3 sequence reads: CASSLDGAVGYTF. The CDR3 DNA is TGTGCCAGCAGCTTGGATGGGGCGGTCGGCTACACCTTC.

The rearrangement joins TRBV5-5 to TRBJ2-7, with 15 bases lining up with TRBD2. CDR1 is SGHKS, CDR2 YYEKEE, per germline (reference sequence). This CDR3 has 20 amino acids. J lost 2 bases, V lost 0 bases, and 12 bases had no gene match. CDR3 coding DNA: TGTGCCAGCAGCTTGGTCGGACTAGCGGGAGGGCCCGGGGGGGCCTACGAGCAGTACTTC. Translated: CASSLVGLAGGPGGAYEQYF.

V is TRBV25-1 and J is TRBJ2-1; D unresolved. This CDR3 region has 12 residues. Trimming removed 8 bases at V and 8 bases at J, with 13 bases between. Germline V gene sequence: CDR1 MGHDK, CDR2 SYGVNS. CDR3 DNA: TGTGCCAGCTCTAAAGAAGGCTATGAGCAGTTCTTC. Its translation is CASSKEGYEQFF.

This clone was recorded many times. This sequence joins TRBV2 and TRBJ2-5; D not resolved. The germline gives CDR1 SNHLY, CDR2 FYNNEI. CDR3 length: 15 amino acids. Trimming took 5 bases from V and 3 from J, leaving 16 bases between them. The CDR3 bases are TGTGCCAGCAGTTTGACCAGGCAATACGAAGAGACCCAGTACTTC. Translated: CASSLTRQYEETQYF.

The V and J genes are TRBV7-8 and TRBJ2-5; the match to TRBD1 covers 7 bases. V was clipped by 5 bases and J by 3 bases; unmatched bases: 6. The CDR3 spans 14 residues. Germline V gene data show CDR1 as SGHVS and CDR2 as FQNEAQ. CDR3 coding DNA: TGTGCCAGCAGCAAGGGACAGCGAGAAGAGACCCAGTACTTC. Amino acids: CASSKGQREETQYF.

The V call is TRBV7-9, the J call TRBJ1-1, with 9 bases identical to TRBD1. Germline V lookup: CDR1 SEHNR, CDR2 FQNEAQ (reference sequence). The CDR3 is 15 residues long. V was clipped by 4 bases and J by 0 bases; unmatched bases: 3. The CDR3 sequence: CASSSTGGVNTEAFF. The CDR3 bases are TGTGCCAGCAGCTCGACAGGGGGTGTGAACACTGAAGCTTTCTTT.

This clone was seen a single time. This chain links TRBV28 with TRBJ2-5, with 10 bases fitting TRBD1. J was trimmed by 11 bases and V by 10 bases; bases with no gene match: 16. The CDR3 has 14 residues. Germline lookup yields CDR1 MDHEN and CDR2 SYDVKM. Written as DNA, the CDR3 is TGTGCCACAGTCAAGGGGACAGGGGCTGGTGAGCAGTACTTC. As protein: CATVKGTGAGEQYF.

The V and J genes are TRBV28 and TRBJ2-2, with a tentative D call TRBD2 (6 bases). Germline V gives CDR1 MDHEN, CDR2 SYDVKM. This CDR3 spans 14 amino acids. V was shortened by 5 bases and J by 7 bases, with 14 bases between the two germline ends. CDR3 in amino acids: CASSPARGNGELFF. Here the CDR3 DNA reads TGTGCCAGCAGTCCCGCTCGGGGGAACGGGGAGCTGTTTTTT.

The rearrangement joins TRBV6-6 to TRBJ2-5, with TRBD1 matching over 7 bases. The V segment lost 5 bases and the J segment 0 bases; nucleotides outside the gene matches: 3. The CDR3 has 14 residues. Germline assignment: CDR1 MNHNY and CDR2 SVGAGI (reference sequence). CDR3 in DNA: TGTGCCAGCAGTCTGGGACAGAACCAAGAGACCCAGTACTTC. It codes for CASSLGQNQETQYF.